This entry lists 25 T cell receptor beta chains sequenced from one sample in a study of blood T cell repertoires in COVID-19. TCRdb's table, derived via immunoSEQ multiplex PCR, lists solely in-frame clones and lacks some. Among approximately 220,000 clones listed, nearly 90% were seen once. The sample was PBMCs or T cells enriched from blood (not recorded which). These TCRs come from a woman younger than 45 with acute COVID-19.

This clone was seen just once. V is TRBV4-3 and J is TRBJ2-1; 10 positions match TRBD2. The V gene end was trimmed by 0 bases and the J gene end by 6 bases; junction bases not matched to a gene: 11. CDR1 and CDR2 from the germline V gene are LGHNA and YSLEER. The CDR3 sequence is 18 residues long. Here the CDR3 DNA reads TGCGCCAGCAGCCAAGATAGTTCCCCTAGCGGGGGCTCCAATGAGCAGTTCTTC. This translates into CASSQDSSPSGGSNEQFF.

The chain links TRBV5-5 to TRBJ2-1; possibly TRBD2 for D (7 bases). Trimming removed 2 bases at V and 8 bases at J, with 11 bases between. From germline, CDR1 is SGHKS and CDR2 YYEKEE (reference sequence). This CDR3 is 13 amino acids long. This chain's CDR3 is CASSFWEGDEQFF. The CDR3 region has the DNA TGTGCCAGCAGCTTTTGGGAGGGGGATGAGCAGTTCTTC.

The chain combines TRBV6-2 or TRBV6-3 with TRBJ1-2, with D possibly TRBD1 on 5 matching bases. Germline CDR1 reads MNHEY; CDR2 reads SVGEGT. Trimming removed 4 bases at V and 1 base at J, with 13 bases between. CDR3 length: 15 residues. In nucleotides, the CDR3 is TGTGCCAGCAGTTCCGGGAGGGGATATAACTATGGCTACACCTTC. Protein product: CASSSGRGYNYGYTF.

This rearrangement joins TRBV15 to TRBJ1-5, with D uncertain. This CDR3 contains 13 residues. The V and J ends lost 4 bases and 3 bases respectively, with 7 bases between them. Germline V CDR1 and CDR2: LNHNV, YYDKDF (reference sequence). CDR3 in amino acids: CATSTQINQPQHF. The DNA of the CDR3 is TGTGCCACCAGCACCCAGATCAATCAGCCCCAGCATTTT.

The chain uses TRBV6-5 and TRBJ2-1; no clear D gene. Looked up from germline, CDR1 is MNHEY and CDR2 is SVGAGI. Trimming shortened V by 8 bases and J by 5 bases, and 13 bases separated the two germline ends. CDR3 length equals 13 residues. CDR3 nucleotide sequence: TGTGCCAGCGGCTGGGCAGTCCACAATGAGCAGTTCTTC. This codes for CASGWAVHNEQFF.

The chain joins TRBV12-3 or TRBV12-4 to TRBJ1-4, with D possibly TRBD1 on 6 matching bases. V gave up 8 bases and J gave up 8 bases, with 15 bases separating them. CDR3 size: 13 residues. DNA of the CDR3: TGTGCCAGCCGATACAGGGCAGGCGAAAAACTGTTTTTT. Amino acid sequence: CASRYRAGEKLFF.

The gene calls are TRBV7-2 and TRBJ2-7; D ambiguous. The V and J ends lost 5 bases and 2 bases respectively, with 10 bases between them. The CDR3 sequence is 13 residues long. In germline, CDR1 is SGHTA, CDR2 FQGNSA. In DNA, the CDR3 is TGTGCCAGCAGCCTAAAGAGAACCTACGAGCAGTACTTC. Protein: CASSLKRTYEQYF.

The chain recombines TRBV18 with TRBJ1-4; 7 bases are a match to TRBD1. The CDR3 covers 14 residues. V was pared by 3 bases and J by 5 bases, with 3 bases of the junction left unmatched. Germline values: CDR1 KGHSH, CDR2 LQKENI. The CDR3 bases are TGTGCCAGCTCACCCGACAGGGCGAATGAAAAACTGTTTTTT. Translation: CASSPDRANEKLFF.

This chain connects TRBV6-2 or TRBV6-3 to TRBJ2-1; 8 bases map to TRBD1. CDR3 size: 14 residues. CDR1 is MNHEY and CDR2 is SVGEGT in the germline V gene. With V trimmed by 6 bases and J by 7 bases, 8 bases remained unmatched. Here the CDR3 DNA reads TGTGCCAGCAGCCCAGTGACAGGGGCGAATGAGCAGTTCTTC. Encoded protein: CASSPVTGANEQFF.

The gene calls are TRBV24-1 and TRBJ2-5; TRBD1 aligns across 10 bases. CDR1 and CDR2 from the germline V gene are KGHDR and SFDVKD. V shed 4 bases, J shed 5 bases, and the junction held 9 bases outside the gene matches. This CDR3 has 16 residues. CDR3 sequence: CATSDLKTGGEETQYF. Here the CDR3 DNA reads TGTGCCACCAGTGACCTGAAGACAGGGGGCGAGGAGACCCAGTACTTC.

The rearrangement links TRBV30 to TRBJ1-2; D not certain. The V end lost 0 bases, the J end lost 4 bases, and 21 bases lay between the germline ends. Germline lookup yields CDR1 GTSNPN and CDR2 SVGIG (reference sequence). The CDR3 covers 17 residues. CDR3 in amino acids: CAWSVGWAGKLGYGYTF. CDR3 sequence (DNA): TGTGCCTGGAGTGTAGGATGGGCGGGCAAATTGGGCTATGGCTACACCTTC.

This clone was observed a few times. The chain carries TRBV28 and TRBJ1-5; no clear D gene. Per germline, CDR1 MDHEN and CDR2 SYDVKM. V shed 2 bases and J shed 3 bases, with 17 bases lying between them. The CDR3 loop spans 17 amino acids. The CDR3 spells CASSLGVGKGYNQPQHF. CDR3 nucleotide sequence: TGTGCCAGCAGTTTAGGGGTCGGGAAGGGTTACAATCAGCCCCAGCATTTT.

Remarks on this clone: Germline is not matched at one junction end, which may reflect a read error. This rearrangement joins TRBV7-2 to TRBJ2-7; 7 bases are shared with TRBD2. CDR3 length: 15 residues. The germline CDR1 and CDR2 sequences are SGHTA and FQGNSA. CDR3 residues: CASTLNLAASYEQYF. In nucleotides, the CDR3 is TGTGCCAGCACCTTAAACCTAGCGGCCTCCTACGAGCAGTACTTC.

In this sample, this clone turned up a few times. The same CDR3 also results from other DNA sequences found in this sample. The V call is TRBV19, the J call TRBJ1-2; D is ambiguous. The CDR3 spans 12 residues. Trimming cost V 9 bases and J 5 bases, with 13 bases left between them. The germline CDR1 and CDR2 sequences are LNHDA and SQIVND (reference sequence). CDR3 loop: CASEKQRYGYTF. The CDR3 region has the DNA TGTGCCAGCGAAAAACAAAGATATGGCTACACCTTC.

The chain links TRBV14 to TRBJ2-5; 7 bases are shared with TRBD1. Germline V gene sequence: CDR1 SGHDN, CDR2 FVKESK. This CDR3 has 15 residues. The V gene end was trimmed by 5 bases and the J gene end by 5 bases; junction bases not matched to a gene: 11. As DNA, the CDR3 is TGTGCCAGCAGCATAACGACAGGGTTGTTGGAGACCCAGTACTTC. It translates to CASSITTGLLETQYF.

In its sample, this clone was seen once. V is TRBV30 and J is TRBJ2-1, with 8 bases identical to TRBD2. This CDR3 contains 15 residues. Germline-derived CDR1 and CDR2 are GTSNPN and SVGIG (reference sequence). Trimming at V came to 4 bases and at J to 8 bases, leaving 13 bases not matched to a gene. The CDR3 nucleotides are TGTGCCTGGACTTTGCGGGGGGCAGTGGGGCATGAGCAGTTCTTC. It specifies CAWTLRGAVGHEQFF.

This clone has just one count. The chain carries TRBV5-1 and TRBJ1-2; D is uncertain. Germline V gene lookup returns CDR1 SGHRS and CDR2 YFSETQ. The ends were cut back, 0 bases at V and 6 bases at J, with 12 bases in the middle. The CDR3 has 14 amino acids. CDR3 in DNA: TGCGCCAGCAGCTTGGTGGGGAGCGCGAATGGCTACACCTTC. This encodes CASSLVGSANGYTF.

The gene calls are TRBV5-1 and TRBJ2-3, with D possibly being TRBD2 (6 bases). The V and J ends lost 4 bases and 1 base respectively, with 16 bases between them. Germline V lookup: CDR1 SGHRS, CDR2 YFSETQ. The CDR3 spans 16 residues. The CDR3 DNA sequence: TGCGCCAGCAGCCCTGGCGGAGGGGCCGGCACAGATACGCAGTATTTT. Protein sequence: CASSPGGGAGTDTQYF.

V usage is TRBV5-1 and J usage is TRBJ1-1, with D possibly being TRBD1 (6 bases). V was trimmed by 0 bases and J by 0 bases, leaving 6 bases between them. Germline V gene lookup returns CDR1 SGHRS and CDR2 YFSETQ. The CDR3 totals 14 residues. The chain's CDR3 is CASSLGTVNTEAFF. Written as DNA, the CDR3 is TGCGCCAGCAGCTTGGGGACAGTGAACACTGAAGCTTTCTTT.

The V gene is TRBV12-3 or TRBV12-4, the J gene TRBJ1-2; no firm D call. This CDR3 region has 13 residues. Trimming left V 11 bases short and J 1 base short, with 14 bases between. CDR3 amino acids: CASLLSDNYGYTF. In DNA, the CDR3 is TGTGCCTCCCTGTTGAGTGATAACTATGGCTACACCTTC.

This chain connects TRBV11-3 to TRBJ2-1; 9 bases fit TRBD2. From germline, CDR1 is SGHNT and CDR2 YENEEA. This CDR3 is 14 amino acids long. J gave up 10 bases and V 5 bases, and 9 bases lay outside the gene matches. CDR3 sequence reads: CASSEGTSRGEQFF. CDR3 DNA: TGTGCCAGCAGCGAAGGGACTAGCCGAGGCGAGCAGTTCTTC.

This chain joins TRBV7-9 and TRBJ1-1; a possible D gene is TRBD1 (6 bases). Trimming stripped 8 bases from V and 6 bases from J, with 10 bases between. This CDR3 is 11 amino acids long. Looked up from germline, CDR1 is SEHNR and CDR2 is FQNEAQ (reference sequence). In DNA, the CDR3 is TGTGCCAGCCGGGGGGGCCCTGAAGCTTTCTTT. Translating it yields CASRGGPEAFF. The complete variable domain, with remaining parts taken from reference TRBV7-9 and TRBJ1-1, reads DTGVSQNPRHKITKRGQNVTFRCDPISEHNRLYWYRQTLGQGPEFLTYFQNEAQLEKSRLLSDRFSAERPKGSFSTLEIQRTEQGDSAMYLCASRGGPEAFFGQGTRLTVV.

The genes are TRBV13 and TRBJ2-7, with a tentative D call TRBD2 (5 bases). This CDR3 is 14 amino acids long. V shed 4 bases and J shed 2 bases, with 12 bases lying between them. The germline V gene encodes CDR1 PRHDT and CDR2 FYEKMQ (reference sequence). The CDR3 protein is CASSSGVLTYEQYF. The CDR3 DNA reads as TGTGCCAGCAGCTCCGGGGTCCTAACCTACGAGCAGTACTTC.

This clone was observed at least ten times. The V and J genes are TRBV19 and TRBJ2-1; 7 bases match TRBD1. The germline CDR1 and CDR2 sequences are LNHDA and SQIVND (reference sequence). V was pared by 4 bases and J by 5 bases, with 5 bases of the junction left unmatched. This CDR3 has 14 amino acids. As DNA, the CDR3 is TGTGCCAGTAGTAAACAGGGGCTAAACAATGAGCAGTTCTTC. This gives the protein CASSKQGLNNEQFF.

In this sample, this clone turned up a few times. The genes are TRBV6-5 and TRBJ2-5; maybe TRBD2 (6 bases). CDR1 and CDR2 (germline): MNHEY, SVGAGI. This CDR3 is built from 13 residues. V lost 10 bases to trimming and J lost 4 bases, with 16 bases between them. The CDR3 nucleotides are TGTGCCACCCAGAACGGGGAGGTAGAGACCCAGTACTTC. This gives the protein CATQNGEVETQYF.